The T cell receptor (beta chain) under discussion was sequenced for a study of tumor and adjacent non-tumor tissue in lung cancer. This clonotype is medium-sized within its sample. TCRbeta libraries were built with three rounds of nested PCR, modified from ARM-PCR. TCRdb used MiXCR to reprocess the multiplex PCR reads, holding one entry per CDR3 protein. The sample has over 40,000 distinct CDR3 sequences; 60% to 65% are singletons. Germline CDR1 and CDR2: SGHNT and YENEEA. Germline trimming cut 3 bases from V and 7 bases from J; bases unmatched to any gene: 11. The CDR3 sequence is 16 residues long. RNA was extracted from bulk tissue without any cell sorting. Distant lung tissue was collected more than 3 cm away from the tumor edge. Newly diagnosed lung cancer patients had thoracic surgery in China, August–November 2014, without prior chemotherapy.

The material sequenced was distant non-tumor lung tissue. The source is a woman between 40 and 50 years old with non-small cell lung cancer. The rearrangement links TRBV11-3 to TRBJ2-1, with 8 nucleotides matching TRBD2. In DNA form, the CDR3 reads TGTGCCAGCAGCTTCGGTCTGAGCGGGGGTAGAAATGAGCAGTTCTTC. It specifies CASSFGLSGGRNEQFF.